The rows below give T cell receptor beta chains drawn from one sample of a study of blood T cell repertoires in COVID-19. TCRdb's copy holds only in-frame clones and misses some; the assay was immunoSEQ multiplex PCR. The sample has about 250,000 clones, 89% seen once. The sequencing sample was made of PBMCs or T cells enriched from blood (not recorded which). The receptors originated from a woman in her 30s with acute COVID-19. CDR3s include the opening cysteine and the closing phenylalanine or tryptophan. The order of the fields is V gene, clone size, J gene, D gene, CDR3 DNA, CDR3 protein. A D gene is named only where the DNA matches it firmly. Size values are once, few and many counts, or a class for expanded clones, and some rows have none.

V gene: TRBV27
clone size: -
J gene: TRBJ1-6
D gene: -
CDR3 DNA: TGTGCCAGCAGTTTATACCCCCGCGTAATTAATTCACCCCTCCACTTT
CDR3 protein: CASSLYPRVINSPLHF

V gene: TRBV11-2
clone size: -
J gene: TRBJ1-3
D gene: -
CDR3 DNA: TGTGCCAGCAGCTCAAGCACCCGGGGCTCTGGAAACACCATATATTTT
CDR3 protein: CASSSSTRGSGNTIYF

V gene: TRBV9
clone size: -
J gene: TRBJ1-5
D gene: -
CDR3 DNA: TGTGCCAGCAGCGTAGAGGGGGGGGCAGGTCAGCCCCAGCATTTT
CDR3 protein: CASSVEGGAGQPQHF

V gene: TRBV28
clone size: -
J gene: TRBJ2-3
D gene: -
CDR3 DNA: TGTGCCAGCAGCCCTCCGACGGTAAGACTTGGGACAGATACGCAGTATTTT
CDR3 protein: CASSPPTVRLGTDTQYF

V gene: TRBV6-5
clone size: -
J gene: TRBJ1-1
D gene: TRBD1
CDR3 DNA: TGTGCCAGCAGTACCGACAGGGAAAACACTGAAGCTTTCTTT
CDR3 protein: CASSTDRENTEAFF

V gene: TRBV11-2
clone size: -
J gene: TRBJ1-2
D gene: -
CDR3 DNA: TGTGCCAGCAGCTTAGTGGTGGCAGATTATGGCTACACCTTC
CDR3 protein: CASSLVVADYGYTF

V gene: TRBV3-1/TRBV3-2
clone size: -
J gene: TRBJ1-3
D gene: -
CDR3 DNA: TGTGCCAGCAGCCGGACAGTGCTCTTTGGAAACACCATATATTTT
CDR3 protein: CASSRTVLFGNTIYF

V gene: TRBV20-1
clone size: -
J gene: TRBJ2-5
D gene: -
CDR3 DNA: TGCAGTGCTAGTAACCCCTTTGGCGGGAAGGGCCAAGAGACCCAGTACTTC
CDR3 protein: CSASNPFGGKGQETQYF

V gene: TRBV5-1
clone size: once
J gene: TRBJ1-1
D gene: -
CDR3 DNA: TGCGCCAGCAACCAAAGAAGGGGCCAGGGCACTGAAGCTTTCTTT
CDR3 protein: CASNQRRGQGTEAFF

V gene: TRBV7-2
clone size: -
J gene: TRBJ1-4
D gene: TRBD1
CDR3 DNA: TGTGCCAGCAGCCCAGGGACAGGGAGGGAAAAACTGTTTTTT
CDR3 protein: CASSPGTGREKLFF

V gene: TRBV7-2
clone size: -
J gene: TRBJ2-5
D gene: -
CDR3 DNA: TGTGCCAGCAGCTTAGCGGGGGGAGAGACCCAGTACTTC
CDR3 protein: CASSLAGGETQYF

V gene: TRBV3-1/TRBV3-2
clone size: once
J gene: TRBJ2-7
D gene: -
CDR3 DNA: TGTGCCAGCAGCCAAGATCTTGCGGGTTCTGGTTACGAGCAGTACTTC
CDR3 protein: CASSQDLAGSGYEQYF

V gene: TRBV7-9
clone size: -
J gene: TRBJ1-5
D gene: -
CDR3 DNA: TGTGCCAGCAGCTTACGGGGGGCCAATCAGCCCCAGCATTTT
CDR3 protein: CASSLRGANQPQHF

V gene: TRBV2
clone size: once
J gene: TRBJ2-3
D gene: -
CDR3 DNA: TGTGCCAGCAGTGAATTGAGGGATTTTGGCACAGATACGCAGTATTTT
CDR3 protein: CASSELRDFGTDTQYF

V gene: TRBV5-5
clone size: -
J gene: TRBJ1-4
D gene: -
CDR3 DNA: TGTGCCAGCAGCACAGCAGGGGTAGAAAAACTGTTTTTT
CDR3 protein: CASSTAGVEKLFF

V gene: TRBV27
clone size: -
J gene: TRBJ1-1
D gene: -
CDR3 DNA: TGTGCCAGCAGTTACGGAGGGAGGCTGGGCACTGAAGCTTTCTTT
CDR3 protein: CASSYGGRLGTEAFF

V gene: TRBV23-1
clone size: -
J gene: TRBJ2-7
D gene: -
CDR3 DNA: TGCGCCAGCAGTCAATGTCAAGACTTCTACGAGCAGTACTTC
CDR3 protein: CASSQCQDFYEQYF

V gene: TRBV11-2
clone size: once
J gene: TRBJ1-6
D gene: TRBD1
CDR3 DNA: TGTGCCAGCAGCCCGGACAGGGGCGGTTCACCCCTCCACTTT
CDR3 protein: CASSPDRGGSPLHF

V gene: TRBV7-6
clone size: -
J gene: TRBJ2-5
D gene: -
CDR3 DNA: TGTGCCAGCAGCGACCCCCTGGGGCAGGGAGAGACCCAGTACTTC
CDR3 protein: CASSDPLGQGETQYF

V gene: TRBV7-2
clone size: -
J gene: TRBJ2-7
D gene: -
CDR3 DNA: TGTGCCAGCAGCTTAGTCGCGGGGGCCACCTACGAGCAGTACTTC
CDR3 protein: CASSLVAGATYEQYF

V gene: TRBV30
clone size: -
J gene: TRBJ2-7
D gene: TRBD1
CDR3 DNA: TGTGCCTGGAGCCCGGACAGGGGGCTGTACGAGCAGTACTTC
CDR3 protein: CAWSPDRGLYEQYF

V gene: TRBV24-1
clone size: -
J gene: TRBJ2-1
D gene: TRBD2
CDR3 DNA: TGTGCCATCGGGACTAGCGGGAGGGGCGATGAGCAGTTCTTC
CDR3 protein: CAIGTSGRGDEQFF

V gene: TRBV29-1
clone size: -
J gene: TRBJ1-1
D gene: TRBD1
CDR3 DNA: TGCAGCGTTGGCACAGGGGGTACTGAAGCTTTCTTT
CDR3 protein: CSVGTGGTEAFF

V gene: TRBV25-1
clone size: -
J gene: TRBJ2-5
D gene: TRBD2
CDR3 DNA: TGTGCCAGCAGTGAAACCCGGGGTAGCGGGGGAGAAGAGACCCAGTACTTC
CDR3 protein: CASSETRGSGGEETQYF